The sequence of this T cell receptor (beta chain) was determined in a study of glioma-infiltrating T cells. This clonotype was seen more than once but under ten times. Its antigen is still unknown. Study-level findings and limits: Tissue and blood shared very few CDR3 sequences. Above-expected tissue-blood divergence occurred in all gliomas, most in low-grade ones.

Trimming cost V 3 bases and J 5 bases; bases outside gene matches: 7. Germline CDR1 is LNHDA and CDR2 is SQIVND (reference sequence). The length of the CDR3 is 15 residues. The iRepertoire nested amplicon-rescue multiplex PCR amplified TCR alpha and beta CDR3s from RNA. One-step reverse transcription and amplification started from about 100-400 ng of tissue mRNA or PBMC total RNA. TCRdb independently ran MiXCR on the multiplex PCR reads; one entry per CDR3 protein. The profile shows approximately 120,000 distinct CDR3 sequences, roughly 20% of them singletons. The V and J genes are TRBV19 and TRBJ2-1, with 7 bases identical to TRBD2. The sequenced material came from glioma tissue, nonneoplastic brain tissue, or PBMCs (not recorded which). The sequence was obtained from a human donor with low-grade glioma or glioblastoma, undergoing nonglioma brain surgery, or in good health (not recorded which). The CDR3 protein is CASSMDGLADNEQFF. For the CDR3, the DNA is TGTGCCAGTAGTATGGACGGTCTAGCGGACAATGAGCAGTTCTTC.